This TCR beta chain was documented in a study of Ad26.COV2.S vaccination and SARS-CoV-2 variants. For the study at large: Donor joined the COV1001 Ad26.COV2.S trial arm. Ad26.COV2.S was injected intramuscularly once or twice, 56 days apart.

Assay used: immunoSEQ multiplex PCR; TCRdb lists only in-frame clones, some missing. The sample yields about 680,000 clones, roughly 90% seen once. This CDR3 comprises 13 residues. Germline V gene data show CDR1 as MNHEY and CDR2 as SVGAGI. V dropped 5 bases and J dropped 8; count of bases not matched to a gene: 5. Overall study findings and caveats: Post-vaccination breadth of spike-specific CD8+ and CD4+ T cell responses was reportedly substantial.

The treatment denotes: 15 to 20 received Ad26.COV2.S at low or high dose, single or two shots; 5 received placebo; per-sample allocation not given. Day 63 after the first injection of vaccine or placebo was the sampling time. This person who donated was an adult of 18-55 years in Boston. Regarding this clone: Antigen unknown. This CDR3 is also generated by other DNA sequences in the sample.

The sequencing here drew on peripheral blood, taken in a trial of Ad26.COV2.S vaccine versus placebo. The chain couples TRBV6-5 to TRBJ1-2, with 10 bases that match TRBD1. The source is a person between 18 and 60 years old who received the Ad26.COV2.S COVID-19 vaccine or a placebo. The CDR3 region has the DNA TGTGCCAGCAGTCGACAGGGGGCGGGCGGCTACACCTTC. Amino acids: CASSRQGAGGYTF.